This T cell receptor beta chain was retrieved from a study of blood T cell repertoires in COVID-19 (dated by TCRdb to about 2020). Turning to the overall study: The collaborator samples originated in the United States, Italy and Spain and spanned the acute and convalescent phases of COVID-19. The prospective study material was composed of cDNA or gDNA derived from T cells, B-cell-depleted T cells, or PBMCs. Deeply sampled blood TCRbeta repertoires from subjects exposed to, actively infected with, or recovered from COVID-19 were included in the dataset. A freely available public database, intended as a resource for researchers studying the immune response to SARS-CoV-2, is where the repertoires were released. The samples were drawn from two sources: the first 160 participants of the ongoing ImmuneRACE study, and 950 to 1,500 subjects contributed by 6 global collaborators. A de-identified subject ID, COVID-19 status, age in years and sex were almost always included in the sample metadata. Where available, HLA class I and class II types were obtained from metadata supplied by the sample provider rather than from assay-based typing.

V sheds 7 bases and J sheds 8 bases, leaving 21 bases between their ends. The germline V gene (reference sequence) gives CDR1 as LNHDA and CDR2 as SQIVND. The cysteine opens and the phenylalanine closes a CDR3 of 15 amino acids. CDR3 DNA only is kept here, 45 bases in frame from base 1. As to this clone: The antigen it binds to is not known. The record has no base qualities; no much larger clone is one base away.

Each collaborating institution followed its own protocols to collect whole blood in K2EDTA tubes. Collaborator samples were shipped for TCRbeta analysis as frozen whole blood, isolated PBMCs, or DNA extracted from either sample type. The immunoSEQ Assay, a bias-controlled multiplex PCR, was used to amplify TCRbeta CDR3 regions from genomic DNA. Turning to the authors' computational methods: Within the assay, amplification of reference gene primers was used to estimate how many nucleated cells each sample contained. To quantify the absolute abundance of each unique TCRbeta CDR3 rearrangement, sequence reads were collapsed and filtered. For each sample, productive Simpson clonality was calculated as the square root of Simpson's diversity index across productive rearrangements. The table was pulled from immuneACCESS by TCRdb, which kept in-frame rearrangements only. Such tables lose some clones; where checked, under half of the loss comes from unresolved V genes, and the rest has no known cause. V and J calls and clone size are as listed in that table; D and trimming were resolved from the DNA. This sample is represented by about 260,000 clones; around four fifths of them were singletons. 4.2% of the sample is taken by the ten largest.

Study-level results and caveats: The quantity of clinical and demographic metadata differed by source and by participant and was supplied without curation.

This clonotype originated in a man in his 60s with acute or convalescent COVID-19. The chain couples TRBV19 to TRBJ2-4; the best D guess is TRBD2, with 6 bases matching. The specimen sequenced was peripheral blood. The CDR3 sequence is CASTEDAGFFDIQYF. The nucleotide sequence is TGTGCCAGTACCGAGGACGCGGGGTTCTTCGACATTCAGTACTTC.